The present T cell receptor beta chain was sequenced within a study of CD8 T cells in Susac syndrome. RNA was extracted with the RNeasy kit, and a quantity of about 0.45 to 1 ug was reverse transcribed using random hexamers. TCRdb used MiXCR to reprocess the immunoSEQ multiplex PCR reads, holding one entry per CDR3 protein. The repertoire consists of 80,000 to 90,000 distinct CDR3 sequences, with just under 95% occurring once and the leading ten covering under 0.5%. This CDR3 spans 13 amino acids. V trimming: 3 bases; J trimming: 3 bases; junction bases outside the gene matches: 1. Germline V CDR1 and CDR2: SGHDN, FVKESK. With regard to this clonotype: The antigen is undetermined.

Sequencing targeted TCR beta in blood CD8+ and CD4+ T cells. Study observations and caveats: In total CD8+ repertoires, over 15 Susac-specific public clones were found, and in CD8+ TEMRA repertoires, about 5 were found.

The specimen sequenced was CD8+ T cells from PBMCs. This TCR derives from a human donor with Susac syndrome. The chain combines TRBV14 with TRBJ1-2, with 7 bases matching TRBD1. The CDR3 protein is CASSHGQDYGYTF. CDR3 bases: TGTGCCAGCAGCCACGGACAGGACTATGGCTACACCTTC.